This section outlines one TCR beta chain sequence together with its context. Antigen: not known. This record comes from a study of T cell responses to AZD1222 COVID-19 vaccine. General study points: CD4 TCRs covered the whole spike, strongest at regions 160-218 and 743-854. Two AZD1222 doses significantly raised spike-specific TCR breadth and depth over controls.

Second-dose recipients at about 4 or about 12 weeks were treated as one pooled group. Deletions cut 6 bases from V and 6 bases from J, with 11 bases between. Germline V gives CDR1 KGHSH, CDR2 LQKENI. The CDR3 totals 13 residues. The method was immunoSEQ multiplex PCR; TCRdb's version includes in-frame clones alone and lacks a portion of them. The data hold nearly 95,000 clones, with roughly nine tenths observed a single time. This specimen was peripheral blood, taken 28 days after the second AZD1222 dose. V and J are TRBV18 and TRBJ2-2; D is ambiguous. This receptor was obtained from an adult who received the AZD1222 COVID-19 vaccine. As DNA, the CDR3 is TGTGCCAGCTCGTCTCCAGACCCCGGGGAGCTGTTTTTT. Translated, it gives CASSSPDPGELFF.